The present T cell receptor (beta chain) was sequenced within a study of response to subunit inactivated influenza vaccine. General study findings and limits: Every seasonal influenza vaccination brings in few new T cells, the authors suggested.

The CDR3 has 20 amino acids. V shed 7 bases, J shed 1 base, and the junction held 16 bases outside the gene matches. Germline V gene sequence: CDR1 SQVTM, CDR2 ANQGSEA. This clonotype was counted at least ten times. What it binds is not known. TCRdb re-analysed the RT-PCR reads in MiXCR, keeping a single row per CDR3 protein. Altogether about 500,000 distinct CDR3 sequences are present, over 10% being singletons, with the ten largest covering about an eighth. The receptor comes from a man aged 45-65 years who received an inactivated influenza vaccine. The material was PBMCs from blood, obtained roughly 47 days after vaccination. The chain uses TRBV29-1 and TRBJ2-1, with 16 positions matching TRBD2. CDR3 DNA sequence: TGCAGCGCACAACGGTCGGGGACTAGCGGGGGGGGTCGATCCTACAATGAGCAGTTCTTC. Translated, it gives CSAQRSGTSGGGRSYNEQFF.